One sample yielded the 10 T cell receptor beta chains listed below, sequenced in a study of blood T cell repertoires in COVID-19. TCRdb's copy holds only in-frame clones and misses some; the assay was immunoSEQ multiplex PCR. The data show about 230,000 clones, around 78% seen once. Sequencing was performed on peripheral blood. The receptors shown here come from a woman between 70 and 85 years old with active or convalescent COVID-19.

CDR3 region: CASSSRNRTGGRYEQYF. DNA for the CDR3: TGTGCCAGCAGTTCAAGAAATCGGACAGGGGGCAGGTACGAGCAGTACTTC. The J gene is TRBJ2-7, the V gene TRBV27; 11 bases fit TRBD1. The CDR3 length is 17 residues. Trimming cost V 4 bases and J 4 bases; bases outside gene matches: 12. Germline V CDR1 and CDR2: MNHEY, SMNVEV (reference sequence).

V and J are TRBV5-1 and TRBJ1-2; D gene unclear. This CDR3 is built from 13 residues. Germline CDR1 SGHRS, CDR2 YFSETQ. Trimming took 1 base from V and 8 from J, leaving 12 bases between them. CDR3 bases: TGCGCCAGCAGCTTGTCCCCCGGAGGCGGCTACACCTTC. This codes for CASSLSPGGGYTF.

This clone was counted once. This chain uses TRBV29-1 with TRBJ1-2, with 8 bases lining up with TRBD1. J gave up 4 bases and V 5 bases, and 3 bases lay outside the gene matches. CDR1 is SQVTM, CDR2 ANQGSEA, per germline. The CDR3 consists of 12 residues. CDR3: CSVPQGGYGYTF. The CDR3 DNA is TGCAGCGTTCCACAGGGGGGCTATGGCTACACCTTC.

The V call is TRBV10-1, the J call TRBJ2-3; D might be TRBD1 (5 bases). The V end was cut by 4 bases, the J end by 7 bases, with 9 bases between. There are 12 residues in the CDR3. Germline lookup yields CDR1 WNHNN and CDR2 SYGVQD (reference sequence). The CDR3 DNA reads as TGCGCCAGCAGTGGTGCAGGGAATACGCAGTATTTT. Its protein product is CASSGAGNTQYF.

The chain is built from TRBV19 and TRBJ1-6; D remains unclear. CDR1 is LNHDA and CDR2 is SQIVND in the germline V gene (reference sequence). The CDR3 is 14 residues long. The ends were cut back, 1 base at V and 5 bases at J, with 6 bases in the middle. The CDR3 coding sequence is TGTGCCAGTAGTATAGTCACAAATAATTCACCCCTCCACTTT. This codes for CASSIVTNNSPLHF.

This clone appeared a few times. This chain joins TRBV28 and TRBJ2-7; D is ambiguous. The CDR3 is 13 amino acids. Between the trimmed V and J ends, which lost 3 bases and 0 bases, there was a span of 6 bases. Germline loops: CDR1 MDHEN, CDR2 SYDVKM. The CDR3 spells CASSFVFSYEQYF. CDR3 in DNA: TGTGCCAGCAGTTTCGTCTTCTCCTACGAGCAGTACTTC.

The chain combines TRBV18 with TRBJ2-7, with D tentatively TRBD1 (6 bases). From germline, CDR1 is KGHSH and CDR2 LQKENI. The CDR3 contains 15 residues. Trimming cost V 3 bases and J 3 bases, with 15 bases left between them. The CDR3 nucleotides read TGTGCCAGCTCACCCGGGGCAGGGGTGGTCTACGAGCAGTACTTC. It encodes CASSPGAGVVYEQYF. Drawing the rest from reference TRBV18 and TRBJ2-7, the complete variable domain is NAGVMQNPRHLVRRRGQEARLRCSPMKGHSHVYWYRQLPEEGLKFMVYLQKENIIDESGMPKERFSAEFPKEGPSILRIQQVVRGDSAAYFCASSPGAGVVYEQYFGPGTRLTVT.

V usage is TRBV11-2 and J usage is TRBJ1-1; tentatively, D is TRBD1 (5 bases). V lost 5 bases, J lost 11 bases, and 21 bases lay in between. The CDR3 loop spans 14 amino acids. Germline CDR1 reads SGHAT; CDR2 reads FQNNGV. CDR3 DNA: TGTGCCAGCAGCCCGATGGGAGGGGCGCTAGTTGCTTTCTTT. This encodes CASSPMGGALVAFF.

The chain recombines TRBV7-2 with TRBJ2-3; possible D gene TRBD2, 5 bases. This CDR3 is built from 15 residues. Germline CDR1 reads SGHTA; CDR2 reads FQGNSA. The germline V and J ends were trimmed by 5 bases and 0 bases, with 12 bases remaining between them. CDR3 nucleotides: TGTGCCAGCAGCCCCTACGGAGGAAGCACAGATACGCAGTATTTT. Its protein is CASSPYGGSTDTQYF. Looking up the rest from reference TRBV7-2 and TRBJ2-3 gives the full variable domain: GAGVSQSPSNKVTEKGKDVELRCDPISGHTALYWYRQSLGQGLEFLIYFQGNSAPDKSGLPSDRFSAERTGGSVSTLTIQRTQQEDSAVYLCASSPYGGSTDTQYFGPGTRLTVL.

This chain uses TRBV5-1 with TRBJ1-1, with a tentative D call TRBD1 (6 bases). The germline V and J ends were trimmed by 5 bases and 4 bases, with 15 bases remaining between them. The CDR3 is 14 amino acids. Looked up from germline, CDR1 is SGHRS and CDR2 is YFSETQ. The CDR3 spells CASRSQTGSTEAFF. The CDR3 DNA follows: TGCGCCAGCAGGTCCCAGACAGGTTCCACTGAAGCTTTCTTT.